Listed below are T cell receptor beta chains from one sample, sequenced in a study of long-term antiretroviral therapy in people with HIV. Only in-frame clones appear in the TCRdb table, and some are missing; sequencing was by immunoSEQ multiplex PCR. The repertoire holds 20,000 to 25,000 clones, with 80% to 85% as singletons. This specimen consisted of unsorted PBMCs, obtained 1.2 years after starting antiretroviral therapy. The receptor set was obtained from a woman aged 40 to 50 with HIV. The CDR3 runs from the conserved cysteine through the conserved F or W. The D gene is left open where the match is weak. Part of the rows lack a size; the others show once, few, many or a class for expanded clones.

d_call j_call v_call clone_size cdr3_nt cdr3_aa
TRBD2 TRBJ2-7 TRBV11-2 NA TGTGCCAGCAGCTTAGAAGGAGGACTAGCGGGAGTTGACGAGCAGTACTTC CASSLEGGLAGVDEQYF
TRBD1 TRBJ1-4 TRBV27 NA TGTGCCAGCAGCCATCGGACAGGGATGGCACATGAAAAACTGTTTTTT CASSHRTGMAHEKLFF
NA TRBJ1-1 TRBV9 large TGTGCCAGCAGCGTAGAGGCAGGGGATCTGACTGAAGCTTTCTTT CASSVEAGDLTEAFF
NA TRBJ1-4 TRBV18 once TGTGCCAGCTCACCCCAGGGTTCCGAAAAACTGTTTTTT CASSPQGSEKLFF
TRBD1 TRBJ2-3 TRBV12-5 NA TGTGCTAGTGGGGAGACAGGGTATGCAGATACGCAGTATTTT CASGETGYADTQYF
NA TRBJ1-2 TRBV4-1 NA TGCGCCAGCAGCCAGGAGGGGATTAACTATGGCTACACCTTC CASSQEGINYGYTF
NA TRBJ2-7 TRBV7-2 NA TGTGCCAGCAGCCCACAAACCTTTAGCGGTCCCTACGAGCAGTACTTC CASSPQTFSGPYEQYF
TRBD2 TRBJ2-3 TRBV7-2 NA TGTGCCAGCAGCTTATGGACTAGCGGGAGGGCCAGCACAGATACGCAGTATTTT CASSLWTSGRASTDTQYF
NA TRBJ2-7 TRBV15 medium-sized TGTGCCACCAGAAGCAAGTTTGGCTACGAGCAGTACTTC CATRSKFGYEQYF
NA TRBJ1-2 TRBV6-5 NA TGTGCCAGCAGTTACCGAGGGCAAAGCTATGGCTACACCTTC CASSYRGQSYGYTF
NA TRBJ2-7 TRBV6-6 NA TGTGCCAGCAGCTCCCCCACAGGGACCTCCTACGAGCAGTACTTC CASSSPTGTSYEQYF
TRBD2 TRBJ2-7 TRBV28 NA TGTGCCACCGGGGGGTCCTACGAGCAGTACTTC CATGGSYEQYF
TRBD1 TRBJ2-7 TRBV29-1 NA TGCAGCGTCGGGACAGCCTCCTACGAGCAGTACTTC CSVGTASYEQYF
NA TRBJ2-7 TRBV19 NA TGTGCCAGTAGTATAGCGGGAGCTAACTACGAGCAGTACTTC CASSIAGANYEQYF
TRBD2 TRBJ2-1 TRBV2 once TGTGCCAGCAGCCGAACCGGGACTAGCGGGTACAATGAGCAGTTCTTC CASSRTGTSGYNEQFF
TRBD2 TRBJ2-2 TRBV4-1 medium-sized TGCGCCAGCAGCCAATTTTACGTAGCGGGGGACACCGGGGAGCTGTTTTTT CASSQFYVAGDTGELFF
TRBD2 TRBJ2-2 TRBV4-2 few TGTGCCAGCAGCCAAGAAGCGGGAGTTCACGGGGAGCTGTTTTTT CASSQEAGVHGELFF
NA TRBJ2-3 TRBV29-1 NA TGCAGCGTTGGGTCTGGGTTTGGCACAGATACGCAGTATTTT CSVGSGFGTDTQYF
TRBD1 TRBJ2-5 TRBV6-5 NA TGTGCCAGCAGTTACGGTGGGACAGGGAGGGAAAAGACCCAGTACTTC CASSYGGTGREKTQYF
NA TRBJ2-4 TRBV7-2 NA TGTGCCAGCAGCTTAAGTTCCACAGTAAACATTCAGTACTTC CASSLSSTVNIQYF
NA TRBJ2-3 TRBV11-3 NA TGTGCCAGCAGCGCGCGGAGCCTAGATACGCAGTATTTT CASSARSLDTQYF
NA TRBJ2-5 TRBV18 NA TGTGCCAGCTCAAAGACAGGCGTTCAAGAGACCCAGTACTTC CASSKTGVQETQYF
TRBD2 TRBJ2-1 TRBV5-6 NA TGTGCCAGCAGCTTGGATTACACTAGCGGGCCGCCCAATGAGCAGTTCTTC CASSLDYTSGPPNEQFF
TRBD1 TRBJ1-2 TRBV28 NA TGTGCCAGCATCATGGGACAGGGGTCGGATGGCTACACCTTC CASIMGQGSDGYTF